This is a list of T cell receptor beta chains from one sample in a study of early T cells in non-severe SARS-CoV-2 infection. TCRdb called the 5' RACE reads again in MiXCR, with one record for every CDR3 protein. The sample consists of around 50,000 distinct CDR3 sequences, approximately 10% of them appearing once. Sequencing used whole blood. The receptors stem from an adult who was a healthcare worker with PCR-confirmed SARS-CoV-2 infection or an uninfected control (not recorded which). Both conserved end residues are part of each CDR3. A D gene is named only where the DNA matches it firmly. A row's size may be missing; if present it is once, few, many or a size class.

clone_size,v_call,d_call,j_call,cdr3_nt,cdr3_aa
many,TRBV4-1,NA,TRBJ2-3,TGCGCCAGCAGCCAAGATCTTGGGGAAGGCGCAGATACGCAGTATTTT,CASSQDLGEGADTQYF
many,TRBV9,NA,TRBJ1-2,TGTGCCAGCAGCGTAGGGGGGTCAGCGCGCTATGGCTACACCTTC,CASSVGGSARYGYTF
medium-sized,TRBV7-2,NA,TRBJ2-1,TGTGCCAGCAGCCGGCCAGTGAGTGAGCAGTTCTTC,CASSRPVSEQFF
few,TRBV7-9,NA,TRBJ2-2,TGTGCCAGCGTTTATGATGCCGGGGAGCTGTTTTTT,CASVYDAGELFF
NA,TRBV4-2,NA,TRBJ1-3,TGTGCCAGCAGCCAAGACAGACTTGGAAACACCATATATTTT,CASSQDRLGNTIYF
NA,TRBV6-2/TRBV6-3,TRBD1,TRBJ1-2,TGTGCCAGCAGCTCCCCGGGACAGGGATCCGATGGCTACACCTTC,CASSSPGQGSDGYTF
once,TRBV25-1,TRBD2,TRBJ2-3,TGTGCCAACCGATCGATGGTAGCGGGATTTGGCACAGATACGCAGTATTTT,CANRSMVAGFGTDTQYF
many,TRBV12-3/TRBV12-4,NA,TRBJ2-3,TGTGCCACCACGGCGGGATACACAGATACGCAGTATTTT,CATTAGYTDTQYF
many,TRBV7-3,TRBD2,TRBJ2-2,TGTGCCAGCAGCGGGACTACCCCCACCGGGGAGCTGTTTTTT,CASSGTTPTGELFF
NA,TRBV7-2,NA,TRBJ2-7,TGTGCCAGCAGCTTACCTAGTACCTACGAGCAGTACTTC,CASSLPSTYEQYF
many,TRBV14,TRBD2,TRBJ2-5,TGTGCCAGCAGCCAACCACGACTAGCGGGATTCCGGGAGACCCAGTACTTC,CASSQPRLAGFRETQYF